One sample yielded the 15 T cell receptor beta chains listed below, sequenced in a study of OX40 agonist ivuxolimab in advanced cancers. Libraries were constructed by the immunoSEQ multiplex PCR assay. TCRdb mirrors the immuneACCESS table, restricted to in-frame sequences. Some clones are absent from its copies; in checked studies, under half trace to an unresolved V gene, and the reason for the others is unknown. In this sample the table shows 35,000 to 45,000 clones, 85% to 95% of which occur a single time. The ten top clones hold 13% to 15% of the sample. The sequences come from CD4+ or CD8+ T cells sorted from blood, collected in a trial of the OX40 agonist ivuxolimab. The origin of the receptors is an adult with an advanced solid tumor such as melanoma, head and neck, liver or kidney cancer.

Worth noting for this clone: Different DNA sequences within this sample yield the same CDR3. This rearrangement joins TRBV25-1 to TRBJ2-5; 9 bases line up with TRBD2. V shed 4 bases and J 3 bases; nucleotides not matched to a gene: 3. This CDR3 has 14 amino acids. Germline V lookup: CDR1 MGHDK, CDR2 SYGVNS. This chain's CDR3 is CASSVRGGEETQYF. DNA for the CDR3: TGTGCCAGCAGTGTTCGCGGGGGGGAAGAGACCCAGTACTTC.

This clone qualifies as medium-sized. V gene TRBV5-1 combines with J gene TRBJ1-1; no firm D call. Germline V gene lookup returns CDR1 SGHRS and CDR2 YFSETQ. The length of the CDR3 is 15 residues. V lost 0 bases to trimming and J lost 2 bases, with 11 bases between them. This CDR3 is CASSLAAGINTEAFF. CDR3 in DNA: TGCGCCAGCAGCTTGGCCGCAGGAATCAACACTGAAGCTTTCTTT.

The chain is built from TRBV19 and TRBJ2-7; possibly TRBD1 for D (6 bases). There are 15 residues in the CDR3. V lost 3 bases, J lost 5 bases, and 17 bases lay in between. Germline CDR1 LNHDA, CDR2 SQIVND (reference sequence). CDR3 nucleotides: TGTGCCAGTAGTATGGGTACACAGGGTGGCCACGAGCAGTACTTC. Translation: CASSMGTQGGHEQYF.

V is TRBV30 and J is TRBJ1-4; no clear D. The germline V gene encodes CDR1 GTSNPN and CDR2 SVGIG (reference sequence). This CDR3 is 11 amino acids long. The V and J ends lost 3 bases and 5 bases respectively, with 4 bases between them. CDR3 loop: CAWSPNEKLFF. For the CDR3, the DNA is TGTGCCTGGAGCCCCAATGAAAAACTGTTTTTT.

CDR3 sequence reads: CASRTGPSGNTIYF. CDR3 sequence (DNA): TGTGCCAGTCGGACAGGGCCATCTGGAAACACCATATATTTT. The chain links TRBV28 to TRBJ1-3; 8 bases fit TRBD1. Trimming cost V 9 bases and J 1 base; bases outside gene matches: 5. The CDR3 spans 14 residues. Germline V CDR1 and CDR2: MDHEN, SYDVKM.

The gene calls are TRBV2 and TRBJ2-3, with no clear D. Germline CDR1 and CDR2: SNHLY and FYNNEI. Trimming cost V 4 bases and J 4 bases, with 6 bases left between them. The CDR3 is 12 amino acids. CDR3 bases: TGTGCCAGCAGTGCCCACTCAGATACGCAGTATTTT. Protein sequence: CASSAHSDTQYF.

This chain connects TRBV28 to TRBJ2-7; D is perhaps TRBD2 (5 bases). The CDR3 runs to 13 residues. CDR1 and CDR2 (germline): MDHEN, SYDVKM. Trimming took 5 bases from V and 1 from J, leaving 9 bases between them. The CDR3 bases are TGTGCCAGCAGTGCGGGCGGATCCTACGAGCAGTACTTC. Translation gives CASSAGGSYEQYF.

The chain employs TRBV27 and TRBJ1-1, with 9 bases aligning to TRBD1. From germline, CDR1 is MNHEY and CDR2 SMNVEV (reference sequence). The CDR3 extends over 15 amino acids. Losses at the gene ends were 4 bases for V and 3 bases for J; bases not matched to a gene: 6. In DNA, the CDR3 is TGTGCCAGCAGTTCGACCGGGACAGGGTACACTGAAGCTTTCTTT. Encoded protein: CASSSTGTGYTEAFF.

This clone has just one count. The V call is TRBV6-6, the J call TRBJ2-2; possibly TRBD1 for D (6 bases). The CDR3 sequence is 15 residues long. CDR1 is MNHNY and CDR2 is SVGAGI in the germline V gene (reference sequence). V was cut by 7 bases and J by 1 base, with 13 bases left in between. Here the CDR3 DNA reads TGTGCCAGCACCCCTAACAGGGAGAACACCGGGGAGCTGTTTTTT. It is translated as CASTPNRENTGELFF.

The chain recombines TRBV29-1 with TRBJ2-3, with D possibly matching TRBD2 (6 bases). Per germline, CDR1 SQVTM and CDR2 ANQGSEA. The CDR3 consists of 13 residues. V gave up 5 bases and J gave up 6 bases, with 15 bases separating them. CDR3: CSVLGGGRDTQYF. CDR3 sequence (DNA): TGCAGCGTTCTTGGGGGAGGCCGGGATACGCAGTATTTT.

This chain uses TRBV18 with TRBJ2-1; 10 nucleotides match TRBD2. The germline gives CDR1 KGHSH, CDR2 LQKENI. The CDR3 length is 13 residues. The V segment lost 6 bases and the J segment 7 bases; nucleotides outside the gene matches: 3. The DNA for the CDR3 is TGTGCCAGCTCGGGACTAGCGACTAATGAGCAGTTCTTC. Its protein is CASSGLATNEQFF.

V and J are TRBV19 and TRBJ1-4, with D uncertain. CDR1 is LNHDA, CDR2 SQIVND, per germline (reference sequence). The CDR3 sequence is 16 residues long. V was cut by 1 base and J by 0 bases, with 9 bases left in between. The CDR3 DNA is TGTGCCAGTAGTATAGGGAGGTCCGCAACTAATGAAAAACTGTTTTTT. This translates into CASSIGRSATNEKLFF.

The V call is TRBV4-1, the J call TRBJ2-1, with no clear D. The germline V gene encodes CDR1 MGHRA and CDR2 YSYEKL. The CDR3 extends over 16 amino acids. V lost 3 bases, J lost 0 bases, and 12 bases lay in between. The CDR3 is CASSHVDLRSYNEQFF. The CDR3 region has the DNA TGCGCCAGCAGCCATGTTGACCTTCGCTCCTACAATGAGCAGTTCTTC.

This rearrangement joins TRBV30 to TRBJ2-3, with D possibly TRBD1 on 6 matching bases. This CDR3 has 14 residues. Germline V CDR1 and CDR2: GTSNPN, SVGIG (reference sequence). The V gene lost 8 bases and the J gene lost 5 bases, with 20 bases spanning the gap. The CDR3 DNA is TGTGCCAGCGATTATAGGGGGATAGGAGATACGCAGTATTTT. It encodes CASDYRGIGDTQYF.

The V gene is TRBV4-3, the J gene TRBJ1-3, with no clear D. Trimming pared 0 bases from V and 0 bases from J, leaving 9 bases between. The germline V gene encodes CDR1 LGHNA and CDR2 YSLEER. The CDR3 sequence is 16 residues long. CDR3 sequence: CASSQDLVSSGNTIYF. DNA for the CDR3: TGCGCCAGCAGCCAAGATCTTGTCTCCTCTGGAAACACCATATATTTT.